The rows below give T cell receptor beta chains drawn from one sample of a study of T cells expressing NK-cell markers. Each CDR3 protein gets one entry in TCRdb, which reprocessed the 5' RACE reads and gives no DNA. This table holds 500,000 to 700,000 distinct CDR3 sequences. The sequencing sample was made of blood T cells: a sorted CD56 or NKG2C T cell subset, CD4+ or CD8+ T cells, or bulk PBMC T cells (not recorded which). The receptor set was obtained from a man aged 18 to 30 in good health. CDR3s include the opening cysteine and the closing phenylalanine or tryptophan. Each record gives: J gene, V gene, CDR3 protein.

TRBJ1-5,TRBV4-3,CASSQDWANQPQHF
TRBJ2-7,TRBV3-1,CASSQVIGGNYEQYF
TRBJ2-2,TRBV2,CASMETDFTGELFF
TRBJ2-5,TRBV21-1,CASSSRPRGETQYF
TRBJ2-7,TRBV7-2,CASSFEPPLEQYF
TRBJ2-1,TRBV19,CASTSLSSYNEQFF
TRBJ2-1,TRBV6-1,CASSGTFSVYNEQFF
TRBJ2-1,TRBV12-5,CASGHAGTGHNEQFF
TRBJ2-5,TRBV15,CATSKPQGSRETQYF
TRBJ2-1,TRBV7-3,CASSLAIGDYEQFF
TRBJ1-2,TRBV10-3,CAISELQGSMTRMSTTF
TRBJ2-3,TRBV20-1,CSASLALGTDTQYF
TRBJ1-1,TRBV5-5,CASSLPAGGLMNTEAFF
TRBJ2-5,TRBV12-3/TRBV12-4,CASSANRQTQYF
TRBJ1-4,TRBV15,CATSRDKKLFF
TRBJ2-1,TRBV7-9,CASQNRPGLARNEQFF
TRBJ2-2,TRBV12-3/TRBV12-4,CASTGSFGTGELFF
TRBJ2-5,TRBV6-2/TRBV6-3,CASWGVKETQYF
TRBJ2-7,TRBV6-2/TRBV6-3,CASSPNGGAQYEQYF
TRBJ1-1,TRBV29-1,CSVELGVSVNTEAFF
TRBJ2-3,TRBV24-1,CATSAGGASQYF
TRBJ2-3,TRBV5-6,CASSLGARLTHPPTTDTQYF
TRBJ1-6,TRBV30,CAWSVSSGSGSPLHF
TRBJ2-1,TRBV11-3,CASRATSGGLGEQFF
TRBJ2-3,TRBV7-2,CASSSLAGGPTDTQYF
TRBJ2-7,TRBV7-2,CASSPQGALSGEQYF
TRBJ2-1,TRBV5-6,CASSFPGHEQFF
TRBJ2-3,TRBV12-5,CASGPGGIAERDGTDTQYF
TRBJ2-5,TRBV20-1,CSATDSEETQYF
TRBJ1-2,TRBV7-8,CASSLEVGGYTF
TRBJ2-3,TRBV9,CASSVAGTSHADTQYF
TRBJ1-1,TRBV5-1,CASSWTGARGAEAFF
TRBJ2-1,TRBV20-1,CSAYGLSDNNEQFF
TRBJ2-7,TRBV5-1,CASSGLGTSSYEQYF
TRBJ2-7,TRBV20-1,CSLPARWGNEQYF
TRBJ2-7,TRBV6-5,CASSYSAGTPTHSYEQYF
TRBJ2-7,TRBV27,CASRPLQGSYEQYF
TRBJ2-2,TRBV15,CATSRELGTAGELFF
TRBJ2-3,TRBV12-3/TRBV12-4,CASIRQGMADTQYF
TRBJ1-4,TRBV27,CASSLFRGDNEKLFF
TRBJ2-1,TRBV19,CATTRTGNEQFF
TRBJ2-3,TRBV4-3,CASSQVKREVSDTQYF
TRBJ2-1,TRBV6-2/TRBV6-3,CASLGTSGGGYEQFF
TRBJ2-1,TRBV20-1,CSAQERQGSSSYNEQFF
TRBJ2-3,TRBV20-1,CSARDNGGGGRVGPQYF
TRBJ2-1,TRBV19,CASSFLTGTSGNEQFF
TRBJ2-1,TRBV7-9,CASSLIGSGGPHEQFF
TRBJ2-1,TRBV12-3/TRBV12-4,CASSPGTGDYNEQFF
TRBJ2-5,TRBV14,CASSQRAGGRETQYF
TRBJ1-5,TRBV12-3/TRBV12-4,CASSGDRGYQPQHF
TRBJ1-5,TRBV7-2,CASSLHTGNQPQHF
TRBJ2-1,TRBV7-8,CASSLEGLAGVSEQFF
TRBJ2-1,TRBV7-9,CASSLLAGGPGNEQFF
TRBJ2-5,TRBV12-3/TRBV12-4,CATSRRALGLADQETQYF
TRBJ2-1,TRBV5-1,CASTHDLSYNEQFF
TRBJ2-5,TRBV7-6,CASSLNMETQYF
TRBJ2-7,TRBV14,CASSQDRRYYEQYF
TRBJ2-3,TRBV7-6,CASSTLAGVNTDTQYF
TRBJ1-5,TRBV20-1,CSARIRDSQNQPQHF
TRBJ2-1,TRBV7-9,CASSLRGSYNEQFF